What follows are 24 T cell receptor beta chains derived from one specimen sequenced in a study of blood T cell repertoires in COVID-19 (dated by TCRdb to the early 2020s). Library prep was done by the immunoSEQ multiplex PCR assay. Sourced from immuneACCESS, this table was stored by TCRdb with only in-frame sequences that have V and J called. A share of the clones is absent; for the studies checked, an unresolved V gene accounts for under half, and the remainder has no known explanation. The sample table holds about 210,000 clones, of which roughly four fifths were seen once. 12% of the sample belongs to the ten largest clones. Sample: peripheral blood. Source of these receptors: a middle-aged woman with acute or convalescent COVID-19.

This chain connects TRBV24-1 to TRBJ2-1; maybe TRBD1 (6 bases). The V and J ends lost 2 bases and 9 bases respectively, with 13 bases between them. Germline V gene lookup returns CDR1 KGHDR and CDR2 SFDVKD. CDR3 length: 14 residues. The CDR3 protein is CATSDWTQGTEQFF. In DNA form, the CDR3 reads TGTGCCACCAGTGATTGGACACAGGGTACTGAGCAGTTCTTC.

V gene TRBV10-2 combines with J gene TRBJ2-7; 8 positions agree with TRBD1. The CDR3 spans 16 residues. CDR1 is WSHSY and CDR2 is SAAADI in the germline V gene. With V trimmed by 3 bases and J by 3 bases, 10 bases remained unmatched. The CDR3 protein is CASSDGSAGGVYEQYF. The CDR3 DNA sequence: TGCGCCAGCAGTGATGGGAGCGCAGGGGGCGTCTACGAGCAGTACTTC.

The chain employs TRBV7-9 and TRBJ1-5, with a tentative D call TRBD1 (6 bases). V shed 4 bases and J shed 9 bases, with 16 bases lying between them. This CDR3 has 14 amino acids. The germline V gene encodes CDR1 SEHNR and CDR2 FQNEAQ (reference sequence). The CDR3 DNA reads as TGTGCCAGCAGCTCGACAGGTGTTTGGGGGCCCCAGCATTTT. Translation: CASSSTGVWGPQHF.

CDR3 sequence reads: CATSRVVTGNYGYTF. The DNA of the CDR3 is TGTGCCACCAGCAGAGTGGTGACAGGGAACTATGGCTACACCTTC. The chain recombines TRBV15 with TRBJ1-2; TRBD1 aligns across 7 bases. The CDR3 has 15 amino acids. The germline V gene encodes CDR1 LNHNV and CDR2 YYDKDF (reference sequence). With 1 base clipped from V and 2 bases from J, the junction kept 4 bases outside the gene matches.

This chain connects TRBV5-4 to TRBJ1-4; 7 bases fit TRBD1. CDR3 length equals 17 residues. The germline V gene encodes CDR1 SGHNT and CDR2 YYREEE (reference sequence). V dropped 4 bases and J dropped 7; count of bases not matched to a gene: 16. CDR3 region: CASSTRTGTLLSEKLFF. The CDR3, as DNA: TGTGCCAGCAGCACCCGGACAGGAACCCTTCTTTCTGAAAAACTGTTTTTT.

CDR3 sequence (DNA): TGTGCCAGCAGCTTAGGGGCAGGATTCTACAATGAGCAGTTCTTC. Amino acid sequence: CASSLGAGFYNEQFF. The chain joins TRBV7-9 to TRBJ2-1; D ambiguous. The germline gives CDR1 SEHNR, CDR2 FQNEAQ (reference sequence). The ends were cut back, 1 base at V and 3 bases at J, with 10 bases in the middle. The CDR3 is made up of 15 amino acids.

The V gene is TRBV19, the J gene TRBJ2-7; the D gene is possibly TRBD1 (5 bases). Trimming took off 7 bases at V and 2 bases at J, with 18 bases between the two ends. Germline-derived CDR1 and CDR2 are LNHDA and SQIVND (reference sequence). The CDR3 runs to 15 residues. For the CDR3, the DNA is TGTGCCAGTAAATCCGGTATAGGGGATCCCTACGAGCAGTACTTC. It specifies CASKSGIGDPYEQYF. The whole variable domain, remainder taken from reference TRBV19 and TRBJ2-7, is DGGITQSPKYLFRKEGQNVTLSCEQNLNHDAMYWYRQDPGQGLRLIYYSQIVNDFQKGDIAEGYSVSREKKESFPLTVTSAQKNPTAFYLCASKSGIGDPYEQYFGPGTRLTVT.

Concerning this clone itself: One end of the junction varies from germline; a read error may be responsible. The chain joins TRBV12-3 or TRBV12-4 to TRBJ2-7; TRBD2 matches at 11 bases. CDR3 length: 13 amino acids. CDR3 loop: CASRLAGGNEQYF. For the CDR3, the DNA is TGTGCCAGCAGATTAGCGGGAGGGAACGAGCAGTACTTC.

The J gene is TRBJ1-6, the V gene TRBV3-1 (or the pseudogene TRBV3-2); tentatively, D is TRBD1 (5 bases). Germline lookup yields CDR1 LGHDT and CDR2 YNNKEL (reference sequence). CDR3 size: 15 residues. The V and J ends lost 1 base and 7 bases respectively, with 11 bases between them. The CDR3 loop is CASSQGQPQNSPLHF. As DNA, the CDR3 is TGTGCCAGCAGCCAAGGACAGCCTCAGAATTCACCCCTCCACTTT.

CDR3 in amino acids: CASSTRLGTIYF. Here the CDR3 DNA reads TGTGCCAGTAGTACCAGACTGGGCACCATATATTTT. The genes are TRBV19 and TRBJ1-3, with no clear D. The CDR3 is 12 residues long. V was clipped by 4 bases and J by 9 bases, with 10 bases between them. From germline, CDR1 is LNHDA and CDR2 SQIVND (reference sequence).

The chain employs TRBV6-5 and TRBJ2-7; 7 nucleotides match TRBD1. The CDR3 is 14 amino acids. The V and J ends lost 6 bases and 0 bases, in that order; junction bases with no gene match: 5. Germline V gives CDR1 MNHEY, CDR2 SVGAGI. This CDR3 reads CASRGDSRSYEQYF. In nucleotides, the CDR3 is TGTGCCAGCAGAGGGGACAGCCGCTCCTACGAGCAGTACTTC.

This chain links TRBV6-5 with TRBJ2-3; 9 bases match TRBD2. Germline CDR1 MNHEY, CDR2 SVGAGI. The CDR3 spans 15 residues. With 5 bases clipped from V and 4 bases from J, the junction kept 7 bases outside the gene matches. CDR3 amino acids: CASSRAGGPSDTQYF. CDR3 nucleotide sequence: TGTGCCAGCAGTCGGGCGGGGGGGCCTTCAGATACGCAGTATTTT.

V is TRBV28 and J is TRBJ2-2; 11 bases fit TRBD1. The V segment lost 5 bases and the J segment 4 bases; nucleotides outside the gene matches: 6. The CDR3 covers 16 residues. CDR1 is MDHEN, CDR2 SYDVKM, per germline. The CDR3 bases are TGTGCCAGCAGTCTCTCCGGGACAGGGGGCACCGGGGAGCTGTTTTTT. Its translation is CASSLSGTGGTGELFF.

This chain links TRBV27 with TRBJ2-5; TRBD2 matches at 14 bases. Germline loops: CDR1 MNHEY, CDR2 SMNVEV (reference sequence). V lost 4 bases to trimming and J lost 4 bases; unmatched junction nucleotides: 5. This CDR3 region has 16 residues. CDR3 amino acids: CASSSLTSGRAETQYF. The DNA of the CDR3 is TGTGCCAGCAGTTCCCTGACTAGCGGGAGGGCAGAGACCCAGTACTTC.

The chain uses TRBV19 and TRBJ2-7, with 14 nucleotides matching TRBD2. This CDR3 region has 18 residues. Germline V lookup: CDR1 LNHDA, CDR2 SQIVND (reference sequence). Losses at the gene ends were 5 bases for V and 2 bases for J; bases not matched to a gene: 11. This CDR3 is CASSSGLAGGLDTYEQYF. CDR3 DNA sequence: TGTGCCAGTAGTTCCGGACTAGCGGGAGGCCTAGACACCTACGAGCAGTACTTC.

The CDR3 bases are TGTGCCAGCAGTTACCCTAAGACAGGGATTACTGAAGCTTTCTTT. Its protein product is CASSYPKTGITEAFF. The V and J genes are TRBV6-2 or TRBV6-3 and TRBJ1-1, with TRBD1 matching over 7 bases. V lost 2 bases and J lost 5; bases outside the gene matches: 8. The germline V gene has CDR1 MNHEY and CDR2 SVGEGT. This CDR3 region has 15 residues.

This clone came up once. The chain is built from TRBV12-3 or TRBV12-4 and TRBJ1-2; D is undetermined. The CDR3 contains 12 residues. Trimming took off 3 bases at V and 0 bases at J, with 2 bases between the two ends. The CDR3 nucleotides read TGTGCCAGCAGTTTCACTAACTATGGCTACACCTTC. This sequence encodes CASSFTNYGYTF.

The chain is built from TRBV27 and TRBJ2-7; 9 nucleotides align to TRBD2. Trimming removed 6 bases from V and 2 bases from J; junction bases left unmatched: 5. The CDR3 sequence is 14 residues long. Germline-derived CDR1 and CDR2 are MNHEY and SMNVEV (reference sequence). The CDR3 bases are TGTGCCAGCAGCCGGGGACTAGCCCCCTACGAGCAGTACTTC. As protein: CASSRGLAPYEQYF.

The V and J genes are TRBV7-2 and TRBJ2-7, with TRBD1 identical over 10 bases. There are 14 residues in the CDR3. Germline CDR1 SGHTA, CDR2 FQGNSA. V lost 4 bases and J lost 6; bases outside the gene matches: 6. The CDR3 DNA reads TGTGCCAGCAGCTGGACCGACAGGGGGCGCGAGCAGTACTTC. It encodes CASSWTDRGREQYF.

On this clone: Other DNA sequences in this specimen translate into the identical CDR3. J is TRBJ2-7 and V is TRBV27; D not resolved. Germline lookup yields CDR1 MNHEY and CDR2 SMNVEV (reference sequence). V was cut by 0 bases and J by 0 bases, with 6 bases left in between. This CDR3 has 14 amino acids. The chain's CDR3 is CASSLSTASYEQYF. CDR3 bases: TGTGCCAGCAGTTTATCCACAGCCTCCTACGAGCAGTACTTC.

The chain combines TRBV12-5 with TRBJ1-4, with TRBD1 identical over 9 bases. Germline loops: CDR1 LGHNT, CDR2 FRNRAP. The CDR3 contains 15 residues. The junction had 8 bases not matched to a gene; V was cut back by 5 bases and J by 7 bases. The CDR3 nucleotides read TGTGCTAGTGGTCTCGCGGGGACAGGGATTGAAAAACTGTTTTTT. Protein product: CASGLAGTGIEKLFF.

There are many counts of this clone. V and J are TRBV29-1 and TRBJ1-2; TRBD1 matches 9 bases. The CDR3 has 14 residues. The V segment lost 0 bases and the J segment 8 bases; nucleotides outside the gene matches: 7. Per the germline V gene, CDR1 is SQVTM and CDR2 is ANQGSEA. CDR3 region: CSVEDPDRGRGYTF. CDR3 sequence (DNA): TGCAGCGTTGAAGATCCTGACAGGGGGAGAGGCTACACCTTC.

The chain joins TRBV5-6 to TRBJ2-7; D may be TRBD1 (7 bases). V lost 5 bases and J 6 bases, leaving 15 bases between the germline ends. The CDR3 has 13 amino acids. Germline lookup yields CDR1 SGHDT and CDR2 YYEEEE. CDR3 in amino acids: CASSSRQGGEQYF. CDR3 DNA: TGTGCCAGCAGTTCACGACAGGGAGGCGAGCAGTACTTC.

V gene TRBV7-3 combines with J gene TRBJ2-3, with D unclear. Germline CDR1 is SGHTA and CDR2 is FQGTGA. The V end lost 3 bases, the J end lost 5 bases, and 12 bases lay between the germline ends. The CDR3 extends over 14 amino acids. CDR3 residues: CASSFGQVGDTQYF. CDR3 nucleotides: TGTGCCAGCAGCTTTGGGCAGGTGGGAGATACGCAGTATTTT.